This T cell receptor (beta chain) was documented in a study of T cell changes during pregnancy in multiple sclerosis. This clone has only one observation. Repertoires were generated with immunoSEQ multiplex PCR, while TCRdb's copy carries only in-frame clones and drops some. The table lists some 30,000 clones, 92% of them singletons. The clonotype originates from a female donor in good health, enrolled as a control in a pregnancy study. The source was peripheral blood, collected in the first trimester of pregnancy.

DNA of the CDR3: TGTGCCAGCAGCGGGGAACAGGGGGAAACTAACTATGGCTACACCTTC. Translation: CASSGEQGETNYGYTF. J is TRBJ1-2 and V is TRBV7-8; 8 nucleotides line up with TRBD1. Germline CDR1 reads SGHVS; CDR2 reads FQNEAQ. V was clipped by 5 bases and J by 0 bases; unmatched bases: 8. CDR3 length: 16 amino acids.